One and the same sample provided the 10 T cell receptor beta chains below, sequenced in a study of OX40 agonist ivuxolimab in advanced cancers. Repertoires were generated with immunoSEQ multiplex PCR, while TCRdb's copy carries only in-frame clones and drops some. The table includes nearly 45,000 clones, roughly nine tenths detected once. This specimen was CD4+ or CD8+ T cells sorted from blood, taken in a trial of the OX40 agonist ivuxolimab. The receptors were sampled from an adult with an advanced solid tumor such as melanoma, head and neck, liver or kidney cancer.

The chain joins TRBV11-1 to TRBJ2-1; D call uncertain. CDR1 is SGHAT, CDR2 FQDESV, per germline (reference sequence). This CDR3 region has 14 residues. Trimming removed 1 base from V and 6 bases from J, with 10 bases in between. CDR3 sequence: CASSLVGWGNEQFF. CDR3 nucleotide sequence: TGTGCCAGCAGCTTAGTAGGTTGGGGCAATGAGCAGTTCTTC.

This chain links TRBV6-4 with TRBJ1-2; TRBD1 matches 9 bases. CDR3 length: 17 residues. Germline CDR1 and CDR2: MRHNA and SNTAGT. V was pared by 6 bases and J by 4 bases, with 15 bases of the junction left unmatched. This CDR3 reads CASSPANLGTGIYGYTF. CDR3 DNA sequence: TGTGCCAGCAGCCCGGCAAATCTGGGGACAGGGATCTATGGCTACACCTTC.

The V call is TRBV5-5, the J call TRBJ1-3; D ambiguous. Trimming pared 2 bases from V and 0 bases from J, leaving 9 bases between. The germline gives CDR1 SGHKS, CDR2 YYEKEE (reference sequence). The CDR3 has 15 amino acids. CDR3 nucleotide sequence: TGTGCCAGCAGCTTACGGGCCCACTCTGGAAACACCATATATTTT. Translation: CASSLRAHSGNTIYF.

V is TRBV7-8 and J is TRBJ2-3; 13 positions match TRBD2. Germline CDR1 SGHVS, CDR2 FQNEAQ. Trimming took 5 bases from V and 1 from J; bases not matched to a gene: 9. The CDR3 covers 18 residues. The CDR3 region has the DNA TGTGCCAGCAGCGGAGGACTAGCGGGGGAAACGGGCACAGATACGCAGTATTTT. Protein sequence: CASSGGLAGETGTDTQYF. Full variable domain (missing parts from reference TRBV7-8 and TRBJ2-3): GAGVSQSPRYKVAKRGQDVALRCDPISGHVSLFWYQQALGQGPEFLTYFQNEAQLDKSGLPSDRFFAERPEGSVSTLKIQRTQQEDSAVYLCASSGGLAGETGTDTQYFGPGTRLTVL.

This clone was recorded only once. The V call is TRBV7-6, the J call TRBJ1-4; TRBD1 agrees at 7 bases. V trimming: 5 bases; J trimming: 0 bases; junction bases outside the gene matches: 3. CDR1 and CDR2 (germline): SGHVS, FNYEAQ. The CDR3 totals 15 residues. CDR3 in amino acids: CASSPGTATNEKLFF. In DNA form, the CDR3 reads TGTGCCAGCAGCCCCGGGACAGCAACTAATGAAAAACTGTTTTTT.

This clone was seen once. V usage is TRBV30 and J usage is TRBJ2-7; D is uncertain. V dropped 0 bases and J dropped 1 base, with 13 bases sitting between them. Germline lookup yields CDR1 GTSNPN and CDR2 SVGIG (reference sequence). CDR3 length: 15 residues. The DNA for the CDR3 is TGTGCCTGGAGTGTACGAGACATCCGTTCCTACGAGCAGTACTTC. Translating gives CAWSVRDIRSYEQYF.

The CDR3, as DNA: TGTGCCAGCAGCTTAGGGGGGTTAGGGGGAAGAACTGAAGCTTTCTTT. Residues: CASSLGGLGGRTEAFF. The rearrangement joins TRBV13 to TRBJ1-1; perhaps TRBD1 as D (6 bases). The length of the CDR3 is 16 residues. Trimming took 0 bases from V and 5 from J, leaving 16 bases between them. CDR1 and CDR2 (germline): PRHDT, FYEKMQ (reference sequence). Filled out from reference TRBV13 and TRBJ1-1, the complete variable domain reads AAGVIQSPRHLIKEKRETATLKCYPIPRHDTVYWYQQGPGQDPQFLISFYEKMQSDKGSIPDRFSAQQFSDYHSELNMSSLELGDSALYFCASSLGGLGGRTEAFFGQGTRLTVV.

This clone has more than one count but fewer than ten. The chain joins TRBV5-1 to TRBJ2-5; perhaps TRBD1 as D (5 bases). Per the germline V gene, CDR1 is SGHRS and CDR2 is YFSETQ. V lost 9 bases to trimming and J lost 4 bases, with 22 bases between them. CDR3 length equals 15 residues. CDR3 in amino acids: CAIPTGRPHLETQYF. DNA of the CDR3: TGCGCCATCCCTACAGGCCGTCCTCACTTAGAGACCCAGTACTTC.

The chain uses TRBV7-9 and TRBJ2-7; 9 nucleotides align to TRBD2. Germline V CDR1 and CDR2: SEHNR, FQNEAQ (reference sequence). CDR3 length: 14 amino acids. V lost 1 base, J lost 11 bases, and 9 bases stayed unmatched. The CDR3 protein is CASSLGGQREVKYF. The CDR3 bases are TGTGCCAGCAGCTTAGGGGGTCAGCGGGAGGTTAAGTACTTC.

The genes are TRBV6-4 and TRBJ2-3; weak D call: TRBD2 (7 bases). Per germline, CDR1 MRHNA and CDR2 SNTAGT. The CDR3 runs to 14 residues. Trimming left V 0 bases short and J 11 bases short, with 15 bases between. In DNA form, the CDR3 reads TGTGCCAGCAGTGACTCGGGGGCGCTAGCGGTGCAGTATTTT. Translated, it gives CASSDSGALAVQYF.